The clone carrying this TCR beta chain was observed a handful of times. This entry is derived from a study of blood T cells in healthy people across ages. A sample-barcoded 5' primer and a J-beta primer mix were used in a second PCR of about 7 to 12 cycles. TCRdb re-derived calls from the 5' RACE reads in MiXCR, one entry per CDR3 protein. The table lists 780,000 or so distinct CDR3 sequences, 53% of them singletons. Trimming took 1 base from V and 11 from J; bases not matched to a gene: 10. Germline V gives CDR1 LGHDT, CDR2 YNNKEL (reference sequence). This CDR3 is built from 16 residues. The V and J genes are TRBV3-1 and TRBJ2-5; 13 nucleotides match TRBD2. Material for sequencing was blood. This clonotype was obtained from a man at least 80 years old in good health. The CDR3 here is CASSQATSGRREEQYF. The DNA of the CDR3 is TGTGCCAGCAGCCAAGCGACTAGCGGGAGGAGAGAGGAGCAGTACTTC.